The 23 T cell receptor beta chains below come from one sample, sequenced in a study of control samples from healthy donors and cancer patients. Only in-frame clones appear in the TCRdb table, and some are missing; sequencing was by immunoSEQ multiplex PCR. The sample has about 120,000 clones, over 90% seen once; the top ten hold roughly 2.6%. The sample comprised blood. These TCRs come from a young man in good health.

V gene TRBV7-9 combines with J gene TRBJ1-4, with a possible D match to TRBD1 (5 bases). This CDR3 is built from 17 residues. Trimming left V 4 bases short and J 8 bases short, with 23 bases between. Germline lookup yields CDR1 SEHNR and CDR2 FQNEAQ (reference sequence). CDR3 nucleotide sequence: TGTGCCAGCAGCTCACTTAATATGGGGCTGGGAGGGGAAAAACTGTTTTTT. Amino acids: CASSSLNMGLGGEKLFF.

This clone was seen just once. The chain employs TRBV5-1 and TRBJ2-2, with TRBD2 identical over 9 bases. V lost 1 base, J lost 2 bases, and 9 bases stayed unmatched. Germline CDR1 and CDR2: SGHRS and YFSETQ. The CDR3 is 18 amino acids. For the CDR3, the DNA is TGCGCCAGCAGCTTGCCAGCGGGGGGTTTTCGAAACACCGGGGAGCTGTTTTTT. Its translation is CASSLPAGGFRNTGELFF.

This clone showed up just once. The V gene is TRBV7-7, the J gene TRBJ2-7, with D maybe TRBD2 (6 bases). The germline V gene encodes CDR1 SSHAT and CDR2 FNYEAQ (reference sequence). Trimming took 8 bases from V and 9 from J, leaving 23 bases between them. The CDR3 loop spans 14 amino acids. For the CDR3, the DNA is TGTGCCAGCCCCCCCCCAGCTAGGGTGGGAGGGCAGTACGTC. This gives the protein CASPPPARVGGQYV.

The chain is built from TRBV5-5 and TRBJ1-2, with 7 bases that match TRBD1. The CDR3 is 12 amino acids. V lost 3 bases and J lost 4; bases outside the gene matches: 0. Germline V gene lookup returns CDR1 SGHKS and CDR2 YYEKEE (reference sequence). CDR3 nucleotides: TGTGCCAGCAGCTGGGACAGCTATGGCTACACCTTC. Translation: CASSWDSYGYTF.

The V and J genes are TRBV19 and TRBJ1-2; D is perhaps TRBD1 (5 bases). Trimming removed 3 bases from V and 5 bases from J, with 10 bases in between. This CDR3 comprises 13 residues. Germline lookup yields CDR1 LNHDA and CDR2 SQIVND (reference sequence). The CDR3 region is CASSMRGVYGYTF. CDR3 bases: TGTGCCAGTAGTATGCGGGGGGTATATGGCTACACCTTC. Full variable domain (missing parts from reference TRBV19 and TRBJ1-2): DGGITQSPKYLFRKEGQNVTLSCEQNLNHDAMYWYRQDPGQGLRLIYYSQIVNDFQKGDIAEGYSVSREKKESFPLTVTSAQKNPTAFYLCASSMRGVYGYTFGSGTRLTVV.

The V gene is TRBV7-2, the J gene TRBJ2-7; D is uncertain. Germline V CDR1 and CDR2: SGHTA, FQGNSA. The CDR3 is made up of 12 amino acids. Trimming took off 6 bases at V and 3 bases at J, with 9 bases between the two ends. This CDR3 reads CASRLGLYEQYF. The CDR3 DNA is TGTGCCAGCAGACTTGGCCTCTACGAGCAGTACTTC.

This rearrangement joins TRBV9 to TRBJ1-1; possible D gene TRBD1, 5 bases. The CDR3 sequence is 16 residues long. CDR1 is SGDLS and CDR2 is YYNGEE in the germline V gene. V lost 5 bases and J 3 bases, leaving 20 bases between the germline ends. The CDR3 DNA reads TGTGCCAGCAGTACCCCACTAGTGGGGGGATACACTGAAGCTTTCTTT. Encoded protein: CASSTPLVGGYTEAFF.

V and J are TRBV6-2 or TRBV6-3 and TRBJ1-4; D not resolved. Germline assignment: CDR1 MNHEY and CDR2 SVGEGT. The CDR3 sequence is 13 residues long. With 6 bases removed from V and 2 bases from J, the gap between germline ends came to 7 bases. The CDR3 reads CASSLTTNEKLFF. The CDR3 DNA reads TGTGCCAGCAGCCTTACTACTAATGAAAAACTGTTTTTT.

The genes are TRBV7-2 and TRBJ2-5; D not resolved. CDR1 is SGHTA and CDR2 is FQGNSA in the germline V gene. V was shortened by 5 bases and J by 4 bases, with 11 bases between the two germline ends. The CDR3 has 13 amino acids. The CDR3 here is CASSPRPGETQYF. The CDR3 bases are TGTGCCAGCAGCCCTCGTCCCGGAGAGACCCAGTACTTC.

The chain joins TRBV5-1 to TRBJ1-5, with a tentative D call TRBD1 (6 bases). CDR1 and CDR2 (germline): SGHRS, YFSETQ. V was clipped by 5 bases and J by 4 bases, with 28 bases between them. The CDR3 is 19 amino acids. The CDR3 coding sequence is TGCGCCAGCAGTGAAGAATTAAAGGCAGCTCGAGGGGGTAATCAGCCCCAGCATTTT. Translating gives CASSEELKAARGGNQPQHF.

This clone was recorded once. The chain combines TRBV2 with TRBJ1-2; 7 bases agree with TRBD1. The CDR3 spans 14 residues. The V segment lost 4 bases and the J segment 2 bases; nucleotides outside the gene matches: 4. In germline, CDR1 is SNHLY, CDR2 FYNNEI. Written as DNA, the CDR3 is TGTGCCAGCAGTGCCGGGACAGCGAACTATGGCTACACCTTC. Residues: CASSAGTANYGYTF.

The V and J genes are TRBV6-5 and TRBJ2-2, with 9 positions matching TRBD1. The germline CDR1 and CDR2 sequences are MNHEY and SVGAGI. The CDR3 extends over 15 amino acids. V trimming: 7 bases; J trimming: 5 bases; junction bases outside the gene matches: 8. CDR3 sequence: CASITGQGLTGELFF. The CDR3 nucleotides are TGTGCCAGCATAACCGGACAGGGGTTGACCGGGGAGCTGTTTTTT.

CDR3 protein: CASSRAMNTEAFF. The CDR3 nucleotides read TGTGCCAGCTCACGGGCCATGAACACTGAAGCTTTCTTT. The chain combines TRBV18 with TRBJ1-1; no reliable D call. Per germline, CDR1 KGHSH and CDR2 LQKENI. This CDR3 region has 13 residues. Trimming stripped 4 bases from V and 0 bases from J, with 6 bases between.

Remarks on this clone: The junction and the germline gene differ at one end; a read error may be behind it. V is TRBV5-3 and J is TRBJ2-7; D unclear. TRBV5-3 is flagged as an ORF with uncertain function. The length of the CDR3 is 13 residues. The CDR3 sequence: CVRSLLLGYEQYF. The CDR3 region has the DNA TGTGTCAGAAGCTTGTTGCTCGGGTACGAGCAGTACTTC.

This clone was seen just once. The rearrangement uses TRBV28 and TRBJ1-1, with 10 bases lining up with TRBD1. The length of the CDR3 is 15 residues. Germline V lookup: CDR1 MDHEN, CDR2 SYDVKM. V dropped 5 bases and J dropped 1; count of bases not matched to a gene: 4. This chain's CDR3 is CASSEWDRGNTEAFF. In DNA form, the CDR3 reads TGTGCCAGCAGTGAATGGGACAGGGGGAACACTGAAGCTTTCTTT.

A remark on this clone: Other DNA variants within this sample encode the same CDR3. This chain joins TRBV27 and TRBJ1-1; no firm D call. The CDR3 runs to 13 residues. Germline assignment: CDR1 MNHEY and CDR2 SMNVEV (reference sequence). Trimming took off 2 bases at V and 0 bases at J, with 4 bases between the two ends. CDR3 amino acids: CASSLGLNTEAFF. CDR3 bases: TGTGCCAGCAGTTTAGGGCTGAACACTGAAGCTTTCTTT.

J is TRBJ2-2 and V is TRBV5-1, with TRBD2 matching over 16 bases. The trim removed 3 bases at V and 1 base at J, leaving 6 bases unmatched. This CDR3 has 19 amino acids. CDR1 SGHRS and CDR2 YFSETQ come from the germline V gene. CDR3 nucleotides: TGCGCCAGCAGCTCCGCCGGGACTAGCGGGGGGGAGAACACCGGGGAGCTGTTTTTT. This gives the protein CASSSAGTSGGENTGELFF.

Here the CDR3 DNA reads TGCGCCAGCAGCTTTGTGACAGGGGGCAACCAAGAGACCCAGTACTTC. Protein: CASSFVTGGNQETQYF. The chain employs TRBV5-1 and TRBJ2-5, with TRBD1 matching over 10 bases. J gave up 0 bases and V 2 bases, and 4 bases lay outside the gene matches. The CDR3 spans 16 residues. Germline loops: CDR1 SGHRS, CDR2 YFSETQ. Together with reference TRBV5-1 and TRBJ2-5, the CDR3 gives the full variable domain: KAGVTQTPRYLIKTRGQQVTLSCSPISGHRSVSWYQQTPGQGLQFLFEYFSETQRNKGNFPGRFSGRQFSNSRSEMNVSTLELGDSALYLCASSFVTGGNQETQYFGPGTRLLVL.

CDR3 protein: CASSELAGVVNEQFF. The CDR3 DNA follows: TGTGCCAGCAGCGAGCTGGCAGGGGTGGTCAATGAGCAGTTCTTC. The genes are TRBV7-9 and TRBJ2-1; possibly TRBD1 for D (6 bases). The V and J ends lost 5 bases and 6 bases respectively, with 17 bases between them. There are 15 residues in the CDR3. Germline V gives CDR1 SEHNR, CDR2 FQNEAQ (reference sequence).

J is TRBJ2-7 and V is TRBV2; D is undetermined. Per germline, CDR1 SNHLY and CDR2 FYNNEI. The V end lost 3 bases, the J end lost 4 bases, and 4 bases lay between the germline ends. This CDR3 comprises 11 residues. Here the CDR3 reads CASSEAYEQYF. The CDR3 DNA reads TGTGCCAGCAGTGAGGCTTACGAGCAGTACTTC. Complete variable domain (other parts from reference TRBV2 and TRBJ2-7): EPEVTQTPSHQVTQMGQEVILRCVPISNHLYFYWYRQILGQKVEFLVSFYNNEISEKSEIFDDQFSVERPDGSNFTLKIRSTKLEDSAMYFCASSEAYEQYFGPGTRLTVT.

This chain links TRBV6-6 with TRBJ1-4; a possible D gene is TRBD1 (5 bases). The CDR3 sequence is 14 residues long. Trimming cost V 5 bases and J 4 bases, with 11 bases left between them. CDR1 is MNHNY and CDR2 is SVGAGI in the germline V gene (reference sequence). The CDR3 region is CASSPTVFNEKLFF. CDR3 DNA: TGTGCCAGCAGTCCGACAGTATTTAATGAAAAACTGTTTTTT.

The CDR3 DNA sequence: TGTGCCAGCAGCCGGGGTATCCTGCCTACAAACAATGAGCAGTTCTTC. This sequence encodes CASSRGILPTNNEQFF. The rearrangement uses TRBV4-2 and TRBJ2-1, with unresolved D. The germline V gene encodes CDR1 LGHNA and CDR2 YNFKEQ. The CDR3 extends over 16 amino acids. V dropped 4 bases and J dropped 5 bases, with 18 bases sitting between them.

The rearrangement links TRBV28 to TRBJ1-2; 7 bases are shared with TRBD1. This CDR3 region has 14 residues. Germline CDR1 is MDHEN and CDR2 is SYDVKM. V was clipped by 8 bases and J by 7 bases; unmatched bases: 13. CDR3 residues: CASATGGGAGGYTF. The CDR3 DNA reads TGTGCCAGCGCTACCGGAGGGGGCGCTGGTGGCTACACCTTC.